This TCR beta chain was recovered during a study of blood T cell repertoires in COVID-19. The germline V gene has CDR1 MNHEY and CDR2 SMNVEV (reference sequence). The ends lost 6 bases at V and 7 bases at J; junction bases unmatched: 7. CDR3 length: 13 amino acids. Repertoires were generated with immunoSEQ multiplex PCR, while TCRdb's copy carries only in-frame clones and drops some. The sample shows around 340,000 clones, almost 90% of them seen only once. This TCR was recovered from a woman under 40 who had been exposed to COVID-19. Specimen: PBMCs or T cells enriched from blood (not recorded which). V gene TRBV27 combines with J gene TRBJ2-5; TRBD1 matches 8 bases. The CDR3 sequence: CASSDGQGGTQYF. For the CDR3, the DNA is TGTGCCAGCAGCGACGGACAGGGCGGGACCCAGTACTTC.